Listed here are 19 T cell receptor beta chains from one sample, sequenced in a study of cytomegalovirus exposure and HLA in healthy donors (dated by TCRdb to the late 2010s). Library method: the immunoSEQ multiplex PCR assay. The multiplex PCR relied on a mix of 60 forward primers for TCR Vbeta segments and 13 reverse primers for TCR Jbeta segments. Not all clones reach the TCRdb copy of this immuneACCESS table, which keeps in-frame sequences only. Checked studies attribute under half of the gap to unresolved V genes and leave the rest unexplained. The sample table records some 200,000 clones; around 79% of these occur just once. The ten largest account for around 1.8% of the sample. The sample consisted of PBMCs. The source is a young man in good health and CMV-seronegative.

This clone was seen only a few times. The rearrangement joins TRBV7-2 to TRBJ2-7; 12 bases agree with TRBD2. Germline values: CDR1 SGHTA, CDR2 FQGNSA. V shed 1 base, J shed 6 bases, and the junction held 7 bases outside the gene matches. This CDR3 comprises 16 residues. The CDR3 region has the DNA TGTGCCAGCAGCTTAGGGCTAGCGGGGGGGCAGGGCGAGCAGTACTTC. As protein: CASSLGLAGGQGEQYF.

The CDR3 spells CASSQGSGNYGYTF. CDR3 DNA sequence: TGTGCCAGCAGCCAAGGGTCTGGCAACTATGGCTACACCTTC. This chain connects TRBV14 to TRBJ1-2, with D uncertain. Germline CDR1 SGHDN, CDR2 FVKESK. The CDR3 loop spans 14 amino acids. Trimming removed 1 base at V and 2 bases at J, with 8 bases between.

In the case of this clone: Within the sample, other DNA sequences also encode this same CDR3. The chain employs TRBV18 and TRBJ1-1, with a weak D call TRBD1 (6 bases). The germline gives CDR1 KGHSH, CDR2 LQKENI. Trimming removed 3 bases from V and 4 bases from J, with 12 bases in between. This CDR3 region has 14 residues. CDR3 bases: TGTGCCAGCTCACCTGGGGGCGCGGGCACTGAAGCTTTCTTT. Its translation is CASSPGGAGTEAFF.

The J gene is TRBJ1-1, the V gene TRBV19; D gene uncertain. V lost 0 bases to trimming and J lost 0 bases, with 8 bases between them. This CDR3 is 15 amino acids long. Looked up from germline, CDR1 is LNHDA and CDR2 is SQIVND (reference sequence). The CDR3 loop reads CASSIEGGLNTEAFF. Here the CDR3 DNA reads TGTGCCAGTAGTATAGAGGGAGGCCTGAACACTGAAGCTTTCTTT.

The chain uses TRBV30 and TRBJ2-5; a weak D match, TRBD1 (6 bases). Germline lookup yields CDR1 GTSNPN and CDR2 SVGIG (reference sequence). The CDR3 has 13 residues. The V and J ends lost 0 bases and 5 bases respectively, with 10 bases between them. The CDR3 loop reads CAWSVTGRETQYF. The CDR3, as DNA: TGTGCCTGGAGTGTAACAGGGCGGGAGACCCAGTACTTC.

The chain couples TRBV2 to TRBJ2-2; 7 nucleotides match TRBD1. Germline V lookup: CDR1 SNHLY, CDR2 FYNNEI. V lost 6 bases, J lost 0 bases, and 7 bases stayed unmatched. This CDR3 comprises 16 residues. DNA for the CDR3: TGTGCCAGCAGCGCACAGGGGTCAACGAACACCGGGGAGCTGTTTTTT. Protein: CASSAQGSTNTGELFF.

The V call is TRBV29-1, the J call TRBJ2-1, with no clear D. The CDR3 is 14 residues long. Trimming pared 1 base from V and 0 bases from J, leaving 7 bases between. Germline CDR1 is SQVTM and CDR2 is ANQGSEA. CDR3 amino acids: CSVEGGYSYNEQFF. CDR3 nucleotide sequence: TGCAGCGTTGAAGGAGGCTACTCCTACAATGAGCAGTTCTTC.

The table lists this clone with a few counts. The gene calls are TRBV6-6 and TRBJ2-7, with D maybe TRBD1 (6 bases). Deletions cut 7 bases from V and 4 bases from J, with 17 bases between. CDR1 is MNHNY and CDR2 is SVGAGI in the germline V gene (reference sequence). The CDR3 consists of 14 residues. CDR3 amino acids: CASTAGVYIYEQYF. The CDR3 nucleotides read TGTGCCAGCACGGCAGGGGTCTATATTTACGAGCAGTACTTC.

V gene TRBV5-1 combines with J gene TRBJ2-7, with 9 bases aligning to TRBD1. Germline CDR1 SGHRS, CDR2 YFSETQ. V shed 4 bases and J 3 bases; nucleotides not matched to a gene: 8. The CDR3 spans 15 residues. This chain's CDR3 is CASSLISGQGYEQYF. In DNA form, the CDR3 reads TGCGCCAGCAGCCTAATATCGGGACAGGGCTACGAGCAGTACTTC.

The chain joins TRBV4-2 to TRBJ1-2, with D perhaps matching TRBD1 (5 bases). V lost 1 base and J lost 8, with 17 bases in between. CDR3 length: 15 residues. CDR1 and CDR2 from the germline V gene are LGHNA and YNFKEQ. CDR3: CASSQVGGEMGGYTF. CDR3 DNA: TGTGCCAGCAGCCAAGTAGGAGGGGAAATGGGAGGCTACACCTTC.

This chain uses TRBV29-1 with TRBJ2-5; 9 nucleotides line up with TRBD1. The V and J ends lost 6 bases and 1 base, in that order; junction bases with no gene match: 3. Germline lookup yields CDR1 SQVTM and CDR2 ANQGSEA. CDR3 size: 13 residues. The CDR3 nucleotides are TGCAGCGTGCAACAGGGGGCCCAAGAGACCCAGTACTTC. Translating it yields CSVQQGAQETQYF.

J is TRBJ1-2 and V is TRBV4-3; D unresolved. Per germline, CDR1 LGHNA and CDR2 YSLEER. Between the trimmed V and J ends, which lost 0 bases and 4 bases, there was a span of 12 bases. CDR3 length: 15 residues. The CDR3 here is CASSQDRGIGYGYTF. CDR3 coding DNA: TGCGCCAGCAGCCAAGATCGCGGAATAGGCTATGGCTACACCTTC.

The chain has TRBV7-2 and TRBJ2-7; 7 bases fit TRBD1. The CDR3 is 16 amino acids. Germline V CDR1 and CDR2: SGHTA, FQGNSA. Losses at the gene ends were 5 bases for V and 1 base for J; bases not matched to a gene: 11. CDR3 amino acids: CASSDWDRASSYEQYF. The CDR3 region has the DNA TGTGCCAGCAGCGACTGGGACAGAGCTAGTTCCTACGAGCAGTACTTC.

This rearrangement joins TRBV11-2 to TRBJ1-2, with TRBD1 as a possible D gene (5 bases). Trimming pared 1 base from V and 6 bases from J, leaving 21 bases between. The germline CDR1 and CDR2 sequences are SGHAT and FQNNGV. This CDR3 is 17 amino acids long. The CDR3 DNA reads as TGTGCCAGCAGCTTAGGGCTTATTTCGGCGGAAGGGGATGGCTACACCTTC. It yields the protein CASSLGLISAEGDGYTF.

The chain employs TRBV2 and TRBJ2-7; TRBD2 agrees at 7 bases. The CDR3 spans 14 residues. With V trimmed by 3 bases and J by 4 bases, 6 bases remained unmatched. Germline CDR1 reads SNHLY; CDR2 reads FYNNEI. CDR3 bases: TGTGCCAGCAGTGAGCCTAGCGGCCCTTACGAGCAGTACTTC. Translating gives CASSEPSGPYEQYF.

CDR3 protein: CATIQGANTGNTIYF. CDR3 bases: TGTGCCACCATACAGGGGGCGAATACTGGAAACACCATATATTTT. The chain employs TRBV6-1 and TRBJ1-3; 9 bases are shared with TRBD1. Germline assignment: CDR1 MNHNS and CDR2 SASEGT. Trimming at V came to 10 bases and at J to 2 bases, leaving 9 bases not matched to a gene. This CDR3 contains 15 residues.

This chain connects TRBV4-2 to TRBJ2-3; 11 bases are a match to TRBD2. CDR3 length equals 18 residues. V gave up 0 bases and J gave up 1 base; unmatched junction bases: 6. The germline CDR1 and CDR2 sequences are LGHNA and YNFKEQ. The CDR3 DNA is TGTGCCAGCAGCCAAGACCCCCGGGGACTAGCGGGCACAGATACGCAGTATTTT. The encoded protein is CASSQDPRGLAGTDTQYF.

This clone was counted between two and nine times. This chain joins TRBV7-9 and TRBJ2-3; TRBD2 matches 13 bases. The V segment lost 5 bases and the J segment 2 bases; nucleotides outside the gene matches: 4. CDR1 and CDR2 from the germline V gene are SEHNR and FQNEAQ (reference sequence). The CDR3 covers 16 residues. The CDR3 loop reads CASSAGTSGDTDTQYF. In DNA form, the CDR3 reads TGTGCCAGCAGCGCCGGGACTAGCGGGGACACAGATACGCAGTATTTT.

The genes are TRBV19 and TRBJ2-7; D is possibly TRBD2 (5 bases). V lost 10 bases, J lost 4 bases, and 11 bases lay in between. This CDR3 has 11 amino acids. Per germline, CDR1 LNHDA and CDR2 SQIVND (reference sequence). The CDR3 region has the DNA TGTGCCACCCAAGGAGGATACGAGCAGTACTTC. Its protein product is CATQGGYEQYF. The whole variable domain, filled in from reference TRBV19 and TRBJ2-7, reads DGGITQSPKYLFRKEGQNVTLSCEQNLNHDAMYWYRQDPGQGLRLIYYSQIVNDFQKGDIAEGYSVSREKKESFPLTVTSAQKNPTAFYLCATQGGYEQYFGPGTRLTVT.